This TCR beta chain appears in the sequencing data of a study of OX40 agonist ivuxolimab in advanced cancers. Study in general: Checkpoint inhibitors had been given previously to 40% of patients.

In the case of this clone: Its matching antigen is unknown.

The germline V gene encodes CDR1 SGHVS and CDR2 FQNEAQ. The V and J ends lost 4 bases and 0 bases, in that order; junction bases with no gene match: 7. This CDR3 region has 16 residues. Sequenced by immunoSEQ multiplex PCR; TCRdb stores in-frame clones only, minus some. The table has 80,000 or so clones, about 80% seen once. No patient had autoimmune disease or received systemic immunosuppression. Regarding the study as a whole: The study found that CD8+ T cells averaged more expanded clones than CD4+.

This TCR was sampled from an adult with an advanced solid tumor such as melanoma, head and neck, liver or kidney cancer. The V call is TRBV7-8, the J call TRBJ1-1; 8 nucleotides match TRBD1. Sequenced here: CD4+ or CD8+ T cells sorted from blood, sampled in a trial of the OX40 agonist ivuxolimab. CDR3 in amino acids: CASSSRGTGLNTEAFF. Here the CDR3 DNA reads TGTGCCAGCAGCTCTAGGGGGACAGGCTTGAACACTGAAGCTTTCTTT.